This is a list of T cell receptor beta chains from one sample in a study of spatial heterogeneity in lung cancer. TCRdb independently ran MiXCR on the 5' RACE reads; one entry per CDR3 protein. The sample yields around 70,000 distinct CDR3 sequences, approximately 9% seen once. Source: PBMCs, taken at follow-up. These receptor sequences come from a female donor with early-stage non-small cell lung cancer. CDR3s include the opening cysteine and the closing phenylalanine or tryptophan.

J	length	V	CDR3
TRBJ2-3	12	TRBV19	CASRSGADTQYF
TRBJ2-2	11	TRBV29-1	CSVYVSGELFF
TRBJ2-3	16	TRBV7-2	CASSLGLDTVTDTQYF
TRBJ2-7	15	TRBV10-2	CASSEVGDLPYEQYF
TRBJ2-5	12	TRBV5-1	CASRSGEAAQYF
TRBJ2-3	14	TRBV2	CASSRPREPVTQYF
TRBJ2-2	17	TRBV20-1	CSARAGTGALDTGELFF
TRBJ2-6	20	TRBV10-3	CAISESVVINNLAGANVLTF
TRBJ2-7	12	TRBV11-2	CASSLGSHEQYF
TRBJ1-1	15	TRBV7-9	CASSAWTPSLTEAFF
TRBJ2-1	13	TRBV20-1	CSARREGNREQFF
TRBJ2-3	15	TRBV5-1	CASSPPGVYTDTQYF
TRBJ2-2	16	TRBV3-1	CASSQSPGLADGELFF
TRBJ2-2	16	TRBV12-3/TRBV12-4	CASSFRQGRNTGELFF
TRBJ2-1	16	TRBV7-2	CANSGRTGDSYNEQFF
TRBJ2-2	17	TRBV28	CASSFPEGQGNTGELFF
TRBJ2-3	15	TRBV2	CASSETSGRTDTQYF
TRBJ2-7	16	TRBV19	CASSMMRGTGTHEQYF
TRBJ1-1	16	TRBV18	CASSPPGTGVNTEAFF
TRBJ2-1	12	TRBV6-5	CASQAGVREQFF
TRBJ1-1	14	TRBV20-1	CSADDRPMNTEAFF
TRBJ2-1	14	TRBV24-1	CATEERERDNEQFF
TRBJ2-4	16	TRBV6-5	CASSLTSGIGKNIQYF
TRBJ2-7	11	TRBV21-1	CASSIPYEQYF
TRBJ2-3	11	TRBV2	CASGAGDTQYF
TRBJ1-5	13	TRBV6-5	CASSLTGNQPQHF
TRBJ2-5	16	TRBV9	CASSAAPTVRGETQYF
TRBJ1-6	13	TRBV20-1	CSARLTGNSPLHF
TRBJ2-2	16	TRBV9	CASSARLAGLTGELFF
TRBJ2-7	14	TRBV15	CATSPPGGFYEQYF
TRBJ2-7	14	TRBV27	CASSSRTGGYEQYF
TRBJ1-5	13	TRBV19	CASTRKSNQPQHF
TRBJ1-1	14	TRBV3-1	CASSHLLSNTEAFF
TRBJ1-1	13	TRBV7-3	CASSSRPSGEAFF
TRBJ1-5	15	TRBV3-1	CASSQSGWGNQPQHF
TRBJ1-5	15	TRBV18	CASSPPVGSNQPQHF
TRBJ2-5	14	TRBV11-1	CASSLVPTRETQYF
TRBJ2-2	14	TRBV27	CASSLGGGTGELFF
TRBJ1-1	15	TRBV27	CGTLPTVGDRTEAFF
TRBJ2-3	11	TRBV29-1	CSVQNADTQYF
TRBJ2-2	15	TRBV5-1	CASSLTSGNTGELFF
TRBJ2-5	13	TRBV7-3	CASSLRFGETQYF
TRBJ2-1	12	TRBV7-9	CASSPREFEQFF
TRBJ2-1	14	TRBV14	CASSQNPGDNEQFF
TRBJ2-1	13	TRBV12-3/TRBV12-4	CASSLGGTNEQFF
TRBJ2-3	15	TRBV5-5	CASSSHPAPMDTQYF
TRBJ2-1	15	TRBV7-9	CASSPGQGTDNEQFF
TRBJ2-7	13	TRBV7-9	CASSSPGGDEQYF